A single T cell receptor beta chain is shown here with its context. What it binds is unknown. The data belong to a study of cytomegalovirus exposure and HLA in healthy donors. General observations from the study: A few chains tied to CMV proved CMV antigen-specific in vitro.

Libraries were prepared by immunoSEQ multiplex PCR; TCRdb keeps only in-frame clonotypes and omits some of them. The data show more than 55,000 clones, 89% seen once. The V gene's germline CDR1 is SGHRS and CDR2 YFSETQ. With V trimmed by 3 bases and J by 0 bases, 9 bases remained unmatched. This CDR3 comprises 17 residues. This receptor was identified in a woman between 18 and 29 years old in good health and CMV-seronegative. This chain connects TRBV5-1 to TRBJ1-3, with 7 bases identical to TRBD1. Sequences were obtained from PBMCs. In nucleotides, the CDR3 is TGCGCCAGCAGCTCCAAGGTGGGACAGCACTCTGGAAACACCATATATTTT. This codes for CASSSKVGQHSGNTIYF.